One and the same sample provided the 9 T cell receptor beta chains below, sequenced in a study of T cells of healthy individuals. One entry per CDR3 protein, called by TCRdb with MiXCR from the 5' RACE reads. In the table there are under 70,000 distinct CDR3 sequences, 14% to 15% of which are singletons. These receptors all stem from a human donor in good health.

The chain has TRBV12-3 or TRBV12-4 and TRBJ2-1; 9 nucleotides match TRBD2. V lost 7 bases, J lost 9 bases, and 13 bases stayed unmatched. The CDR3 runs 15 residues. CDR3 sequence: CASTEGLAGVGEQFF. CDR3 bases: TGTGCCAGCACCGAGGGATTAGCGGGAGTCGGTGAGCAGTTCTTC.

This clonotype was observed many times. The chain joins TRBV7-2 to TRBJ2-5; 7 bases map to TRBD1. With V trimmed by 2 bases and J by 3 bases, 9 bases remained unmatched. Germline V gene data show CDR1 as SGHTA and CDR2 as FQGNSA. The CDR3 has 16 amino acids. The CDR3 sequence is CASSLFPTGIKETQYF. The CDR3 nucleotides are TGTGCCAGCAGCTTATTCCCGACAGGGATCAAAGAGACCCAGTACTTC.

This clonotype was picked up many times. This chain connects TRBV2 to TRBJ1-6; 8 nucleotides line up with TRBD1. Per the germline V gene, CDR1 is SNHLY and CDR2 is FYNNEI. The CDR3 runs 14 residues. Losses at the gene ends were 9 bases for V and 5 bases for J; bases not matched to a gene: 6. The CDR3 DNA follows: TGTGCCAGGGGGACAGGCCAAAATAATTCACCCCTCCACTTT. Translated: CARGTGQNNSPLHF.

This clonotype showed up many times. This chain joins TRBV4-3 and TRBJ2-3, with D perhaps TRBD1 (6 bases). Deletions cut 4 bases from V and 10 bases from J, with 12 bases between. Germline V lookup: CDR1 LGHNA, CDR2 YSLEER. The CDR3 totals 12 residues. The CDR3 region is CASSLDRSSQYF. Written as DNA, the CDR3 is TGCGCCAGCAGCCTGGACAGATCGTCGCAGTATTTT.

This CDR3 is CASSPGLAFYEQYF. CDR3 DNA: TGTGCCAGCAGCCCGGGACTAGCGTTTTACGAGCAGTACTTC. This chain joins TRBV7-2 and TRBJ2-7, with 10 bases lining up with TRBD2. The germline CDR1 and CDR2 sequences are SGHTA and FQGNSA. This CDR3 has 14 amino acids. V was clipped by 5 bases and J by 4 bases; unmatched bases: 5.

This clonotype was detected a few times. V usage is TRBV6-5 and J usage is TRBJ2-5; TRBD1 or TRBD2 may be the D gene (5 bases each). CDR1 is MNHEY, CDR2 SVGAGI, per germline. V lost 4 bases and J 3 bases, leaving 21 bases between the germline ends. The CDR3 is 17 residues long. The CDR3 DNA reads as TGTGCCAGCAGTTGGGGACGGCAAGAGACCCAGGAAGAGACCCAGTACTTC. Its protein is CASSWGRQETQEETQYF.

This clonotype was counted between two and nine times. For the CDR3, the DNA is TGTGCTAGTGGTTCCCTTCCCCGGATCAAAGAGACCCAGTACTTC. Its protein product is CASGSLPRIKETQYF. V is TRBV12-5 and J is TRBJ2-5; D remains unclear. The CDR3 runs 15 residues. V shed 4 bases and J shed 3 bases, with 15 bases lying between them. From germline, CDR1 is LGHNT and CDR2 FRNRAP.

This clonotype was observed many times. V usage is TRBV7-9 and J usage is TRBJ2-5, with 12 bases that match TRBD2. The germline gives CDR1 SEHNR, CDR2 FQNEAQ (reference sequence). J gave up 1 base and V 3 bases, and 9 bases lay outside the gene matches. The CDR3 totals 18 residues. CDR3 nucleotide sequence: TGTGCCAGCAGCTTCCCCCTAGCGGGGGGGATCCCCCAAGAGACCCAGTACTTC. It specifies CASSFPLAGGIPQETQYF. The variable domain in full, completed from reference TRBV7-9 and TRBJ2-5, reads DTGVSQNPRHKITKRGQNVTFRCDPISEHNRLYWYRQTLGQGPEFLTYFQNEAQLEKSRLLSDRFSAERPKGSFSTLEIQRTEQGDSAMYLCASSFPLAGGIPQETQYFGPGTRLLVL.

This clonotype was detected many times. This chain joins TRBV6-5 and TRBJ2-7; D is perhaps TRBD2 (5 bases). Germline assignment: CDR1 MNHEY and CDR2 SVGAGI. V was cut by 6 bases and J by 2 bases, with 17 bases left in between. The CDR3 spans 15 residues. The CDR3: CASSYEGAPTYEQYF. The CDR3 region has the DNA TGTGCCAGCAGCTATGAGGGAGCACCCACCTACGAGCAGTACTTC.